The 24 T cell receptor beta chains below come from one sample, sequenced in a study of CD8 T cells in ankylosing spondylitis. TCRdb itself ran the 5' RACE reads through MiXCR, one entry per CDR3 protein. Of roughly 130,000 distinct CDR3 sequences listed, around 7% were seen once; the top ten hold 9.5% to 15%. Sequenced: blood, either unsorted or a sorted T cell fraction (not recorded which). The origin of the receptors is a male donor with ankylosing spondylitis or in good health (not recorded which).

The rearrangement joins TRBV24-1 to TRBJ2-5; D is unresolved. V dropped 0 bases and J dropped 5 bases, with 3 bases sitting between them. Germline V lookup: CDR1 KGHDR, CDR2 SFDVKD. This CDR3 spans 12 amino acids. CDR3 protein: CATSDLRETQYF. As DNA, the CDR3 is TGTGCCACCAGTGATTTGCGGGAGACCCAGTACTTC.

This clonotype was seen repeatedly, ten times or more. The chain employs TRBV25-1 and TRBJ2-5; tentatively, D is TRBD2 (5 bases). Trimming pared 7 bases from V and 4 bases from J, leaving 19 bases between. This CDR3 contains 15 residues. The germline V gene encodes CDR1 MGHDK and CDR2 SYGVNS. This CDR3 is CASTLREFWGETQYF. DNA for the CDR3: TGTGCCAGCACCCTACGGGAATTCTGGGGAGAGACCCAGTACTTC.

This clonotype showed up many times. V is TRBV20-1 and J is TRBJ2-1; 14 bases map to TRBD2. Trimming took 5 bases from V and 2 from J; bases not matched to a gene: 2. The length of the CDR3 is 15 residues. Looked up from germline, CDR1 is DFQATT and CDR2 is SNEGSKA (reference sequence). CDR3 protein: CSAETSGGAYNEQFF. The CDR3 DNA reads TGCAGTGCTGAGACTAGCGGGGGGGCCTACAATGAGCAGTTCTTC.

This clonotype has a count of ten or more. The V and J genes are TRBV6-1 and TRBJ2-5; a possible D gene is TRBD1 (6 bases). Deletions cut 8 bases from V and 2 bases from J, with 12 bases between. The CDR3 runs 13 residues. CDR1 MNHNS and CDR2 SASEGT come from the germline V gene. CDR3 amino acids: CASRADRQETQYF. CDR3 sequence (DNA): TGTGCCAGCCGGGCGGACAGACAAGAGACCCAGTACTTC.

This clonotype showed up just a few times. The chain recombines TRBV15 with TRBJ1-2; a possible D gene is TRBD1 (5 bases). Germline assignment: CDR1 LNHNV and CDR2 YYDKDF (reference sequence). Trimming cost V 0 bases and J 0 bases, with 8 bases left between them. CDR3 length: 15 amino acids. The CDR3 nucleotides read TGTGCCACCAGCAGAGATCGGGGGGCTAACTATGGCTACACCTTC. Translated: CATSRDRGANYGYTF. Full variable domain (missing parts from reference TRBV15 and TRBJ1-2): DAMVIQNPRYQVTQFGKPVTLSCSQTLNHNVMYWYQQKSSQAPKLLFHYYDKDFNNEADTPDNFQSRRPNTSFCFLDIRSPGLGDTAMYLCATSRDRGANYGYTFGSGTRLTVV.

This clonotype was detected ten times or more. V gene TRBV5-1 combines with J gene TRBJ2-2; TRBD2 agrees at 9 bases. The CDR3 length is 17 residues. The V gene end was trimmed by 4 bases and the J gene end by 3 bases; junction bases not matched to a gene: 10. The V gene's germline CDR1 is SGHRS and CDR2 YFSETQ. CDR3 DNA: TGCGCCAGCAGCATCGATAGCGGGAGTCGGGACACCGGGGAGCTGTTTTTT. Protein sequence: CASSIDSGSRDTGELFF.

Many counts were recorded for this clonotype. The chain has TRBV15 and TRBJ2-5, with D perhaps matching TRBD2 (5 bases). Germline V gene data show CDR1 as LNHNV and CDR2 as YYDKDF (reference sequence). This CDR3 is built from 17 residues. The V and J ends lost 0 bases and 4 bases respectively, with 18 bases between them. CDR3 in DNA: TGTGCCACCAGCAGAGATCTATTCGAGAGGGTAGGAGAGACCCAGTACTTC. Its translation is CATSRDLFERVGETQYF.

The table lists this clonotype with many counts. The chain employs TRBV5-1 and TRBJ2-3, with no clear D. Trimming took 3 bases from V and 1 from J, leaving 6 bases between them. The length of the CDR3 is 13 residues. The germline V gene encodes CDR1 SGHRS and CDR2 YFSETQ. CDR3 sequence reads: CASSSIGTDTQYF. As DNA, the CDR3 is TGCGCCAGCAGCTCTATCGGCACAGATACGCAGTATTTT. The full variable domain, its missing parts supplied by reference TRBV5-1 and TRBJ2-3, is KAGVTQTPRYLIKTRGQQVTLSCSPISGHRSVSWYQQTPGQGLQFLFEYFSETQRNKGNFPGRFSGRQFSNSRSEMNVSTLELGDSALYLCASSSIGTDTQYFGPGTRLTVL.

At least ten counts were recorded for this clonotype. The J gene is TRBJ2-7, the V gene TRBV5-5; 9 bases match TRBD1. After removal of 3 bases from V and 2 bases from J, the junction contained 6 bases not matched to a gene. Germline V gene lookup returns CDR1 SGHKS and CDR2 YYEKEE (reference sequence). The CDR3 is 15 amino acids. The CDR3 sequence is CASSYPGTGTYEQYF. CDR3 sequence (DNA): TGTGCCAGCAGCTACCCCGGGACAGGGACCTACGAGCAGTACTTC. Looking up the rest from reference TRBV5-5 and TRBJ2-7 gives the full variable domain: DAGVTQSPTHLIKTRGQQVTLRCSPISGHKSVSWYQQVLGQGPQFIFQYYEKEERGRGNFPDRFSARQFPNYSSELNVNALLLGDSALYLCASSYPGTGTYEQYFGPGTRLTVT.

Many counts were recorded for this clonotype. V gene TRBV4-3 combines with J gene TRBJ2-3; the D gene is possibly TRBD2 (6 bases). Trimming left V 4 bases short and J 3 bases short, with 20 bases between. This CDR3 region has 17 residues. Germline assignment: CDR1 LGHNA and CDR2 YSLEER. The CDR3 DNA is TGCGCCAGCAGCCTACAGACTAGTTCCGAACTTACAGATACGCAGTATTTT. Its translation is CASSLQTSSELTDTQYF.

The table lists this clonotype with many counts. The rearrangement uses TRBV9 and TRBJ1-5, with D unclear. The CDR3 is 12 amino acids. V shed 0 bases and J shed 5 bases, with 3 bases lying between them. Germline CDR1 is SGDLS and CDR2 is YYNGEE. The CDR3: CASSVGYQPQHF. DNA of the CDR3: TGTGCCAGCAGCGTAGGTTATCAGCCCCAGCATTTT.

This clonotype came up a few times. The rearrangement links TRBV5-1 to TRBJ1-1; a possible D gene is TRBD1 (5 bases). The ends were cut back, 4 bases at V and 1 base at J, with 11 bases in the middle. This CDR3 is 14 amino acids long. Germline V CDR1 and CDR2: SGHRS, YFSETQ. The CDR3 sequence is CASSVGTANTEAFF. The CDR3 DNA is TGCGCCAGCAGCGTGGGGACGGCGAACACTGAAGCTTTCTTT.

This clonotype appeared many times. The V and J genes are TRBV28 and TRBJ2-5, with TRBD1 matching over 7 bases. V lost 1 base to trimming and J lost 3 bases; unmatched junction nucleotides: 14. The CDR3 covers 18 residues. Germline values: CDR1 MDHEN, CDR2 SYDVKM. DNA for the CDR3: TGTGCCAGCAGTTTATCCCCTGGGCTCGGGACAGCAGAAGAGACCCAGTACTTC. Protein sequence: CASSLSPGLGTAEETQYF. Full variable domain (outside the CDR3, taken from reference TRBV28 and TRBJ2-5): DVKVTQSSRYLVKRTGEKVFLECVQDMDHENMFWYRQDPGLGLRLIYFSYDVKMKEKGDIPEGYSVSREKKERFSLILESASTNQTSMYLCASSLSPGLGTAEETQYFGPGTRLLVL.

This clonotype was counted a single time. CDR3 sequence (DNA): TGTGCCAGTACAGACTCCCCGAAAGGGGCCACTGAAGCTTTCTTT. It codes for CASTDSPKGATEAFF. This chain connects TRBV19 to TRBJ1-1; tentatively, D is TRBD1 (5 bases). V lost 7 bases and J 4 bases, leaving 19 bases between the germline ends. Germline CDR1 is LNHDA and CDR2 is SQIVND (reference sequence). This CDR3 contains 15 residues.

Many counts were recorded for this clonotype. The chain recombines TRBV7-3 with TRBJ2-7; 8 bases agree with TRBD1. V lost 0 bases and J lost 5; bases outside the gene matches: 9. Germline V gene lookup returns CDR1 SGHTA and CDR2 FQGTGA. There are 16 residues in the CDR3. CDR3 bases: TGTGCCAGCAGCTTAACGGGGGACAGGTACTTGAACGAGCAGTACTTC. Its protein is CASSLTGDRYLNEQYF. Full variable domain (rest looked up from reference TRBV7-3 and TRBJ2-7): GAGVSQTPSNKVTEKGKYVELRCDPISGHTALYWYRQSLGQGPEFLIYFQGTGAADDSGLPNDRFFAVRPEGSVSTLKIQRTERGDSAVYLCASSLTGDRYLNEQYFGPGTRLTVT.

This clonotype was recorded at least ten times. This chain connects TRBV10-3 to TRBJ1-1, with a tentative D call TRBD1 (5 bases). V was shortened by 0 bases and J by 1 base, with 12 bases between the two germline ends. Per the germline V gene, CDR1 is ENHRY and CDR2 is SYGVKD. The CDR3 has 16 residues. The CDR3 protein is CAISESTGQANTEAFF. CDR3 coding DNA: TGTGCCATCAGTGAGTCGACGGGGCAGGCGAACACTGAAGCTTTCTTT.

This clonotype was counted ten times or more. The chain couples TRBV20-1 to TRBJ2-7; 7 nucleotides agree with TRBD1. Losses at the gene ends were 5 bases for V and 1 base for J; bases not matched to a gene: 11. The length of the CDR3 is 15 residues. Germline CDR1 is DFQATT and CDR2 is SNEGSKA (reference sequence). The CDR3: CSAENPGQTSYEQYF. As DNA, the CDR3 is TGCAGTGCTGAAAACCCGGGACAGACATCCTACGAGCAGTACTTC.

This clonotype was seen many times. The chain is built from TRBV5-1 and TRBJ1-2, with TRBD1 matching over 10 bases. V gave up 4 bases and J gave up 5 bases; unmatched junction bases: 5. CDR1 is SGHRS, CDR2 YFSETQ, per germline. The CDR3 contains 14 residues. CDR3 protein: CASSQQDRGYGYTF. The CDR3 nucleotides are TGCGCCAGCAGCCAGCAGGACAGGGGGTATGGCTACACCTTC.

In this sample, this clonotype turned up many times. The chain is built from TRBV5-1 and TRBJ2-1, with TRBD1 identical over 8 bases. CDR1 and CDR2 (germline): SGHRS, YFSETQ. The length of the CDR3 is 16 residues. V trimming: 0 bases; J trimming: 4 bases; junction bases outside the gene matches: 6. The CDR3 spells CASSLEPTGVYNEQFF. In DNA form, the CDR3 reads TGCGCCAGCAGCTTGGAACCGACAGGGGTGTACAATGAGCAGTTCTTC.

In its sample, this clonotype was seen many times. The gene calls are TRBV4-1 and TRBJ2-7; D is possibly TRBD2 (6 bases). The germline CDR1 and CDR2 sequences are MGHRA and YSYEKL. Trimming pared 2 bases from V and 6 bases from J, leaving 14 bases between. The CDR3 covers 14 residues. This CDR3 is CASSQQDTGLEQYF. The CDR3 DNA reads TGCGCCAGCAGCCAACAGGACACGGGACTCGAGCAGTACTTC.

This clonotype was found many times. The chain combines TRBV3-1 with TRBJ2-3; 10 nucleotides agree with TRBD2. With 4 bases clipped from V and 3 bases from J, the junction kept 4 bases outside the gene matches. The CDR3 loop spans 15 amino acids. Looked up from germline, CDR1 is LGHDT and CDR2 is YNNKEL (reference sequence). The CDR3 bases are TGTGCCAGCAGCCTCGGGACTAGCGTAACAGATACGCAGTATTTT. Translating it yields CASSLGTSVTDTQYF.

The sample holds many counts of this clonotype. The chain combines TRBV12-3 or TRBV12-4 with TRBJ1-5; 8 bases map to TRBD1. This CDR3 has 16 amino acids. V shed 5 bases and J 4 bases; nucleotides not matched to a gene: 10. The CDR3 region has the DNA TGTGCCAGCAGTCCGATCCGCGGACAGGGTAATCAGCCCCAGCATTTT. Translation: CASSPIRGQGNQPQHF.

This clonotype was found many times. The chain employs TRBV12-3 or TRBV12-4 and TRBJ2-5; D perhaps matches TRBD1 (5 bases). V shed 8 bases and J shed 4 bases, with 11 bases lying between them. The CDR3 covers 12 residues. The CDR3 is CASGNRPETQYF. CDR3 nucleotide sequence: TGTGCCAGCGGCAACAGGCCAGAGACCCAGTACTTC.

The table lists this clonotype with many counts. The rearrangement uses TRBV4-1 and TRBJ2-4; TRBD1 agrees at 7 bases. The CDR3 sequence is 15 residues long. Unmatched junction bases numbered 8, after V lost 6 bases and J lost 3 bases. Germline values: CDR1 MGHRA, CDR2 YSYEKL. This CDR3 reads CASRITGVGKNIQYF. CDR3 bases: TGCGCCAGCAGGATCACAGGGGTGGGCAAAAACATTCAGTACTTC.